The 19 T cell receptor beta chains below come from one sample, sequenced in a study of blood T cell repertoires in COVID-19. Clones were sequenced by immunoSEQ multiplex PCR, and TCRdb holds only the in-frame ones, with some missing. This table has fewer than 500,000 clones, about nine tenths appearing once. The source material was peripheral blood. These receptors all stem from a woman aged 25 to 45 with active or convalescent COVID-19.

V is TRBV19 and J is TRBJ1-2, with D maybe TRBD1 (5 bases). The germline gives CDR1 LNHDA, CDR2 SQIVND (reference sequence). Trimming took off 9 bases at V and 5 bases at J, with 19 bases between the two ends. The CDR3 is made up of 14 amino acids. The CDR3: CASNRGSGGYGYTF. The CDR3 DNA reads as TGTGCCAGCAACCGGGGGTCGGGGGGTTATGGCTACACCTTC. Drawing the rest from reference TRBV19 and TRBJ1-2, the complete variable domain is DGGITQSPKYLFRKEGQNVTLSCEQNLNHDAMYWYRQDPGQGLRLIYYSQIVNDFQKGDIAEGYSVSREKKESFPLTVTSAQKNPTAFYLCASNRGSGGYGYTFGSGTRLTVV.

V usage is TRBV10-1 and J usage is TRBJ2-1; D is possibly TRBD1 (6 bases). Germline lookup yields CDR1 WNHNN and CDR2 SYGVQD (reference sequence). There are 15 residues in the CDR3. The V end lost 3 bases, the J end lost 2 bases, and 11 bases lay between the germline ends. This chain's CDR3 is CASSDGTGPYNEQFF. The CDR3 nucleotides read TGCGCCAGCAGTGACGGTACAGGGCCCTACAATGAGCAGTTCTTC.

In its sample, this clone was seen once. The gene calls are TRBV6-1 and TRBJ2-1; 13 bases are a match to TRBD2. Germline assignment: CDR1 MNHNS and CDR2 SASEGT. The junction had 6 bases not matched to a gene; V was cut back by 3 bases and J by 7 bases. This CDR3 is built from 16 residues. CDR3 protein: CASSEGLAGPRNEQFF. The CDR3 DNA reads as TGTGCCAGCAGTGAGGGACTAGCGGGACCAAGGAATGAGCAGTTCTTC.

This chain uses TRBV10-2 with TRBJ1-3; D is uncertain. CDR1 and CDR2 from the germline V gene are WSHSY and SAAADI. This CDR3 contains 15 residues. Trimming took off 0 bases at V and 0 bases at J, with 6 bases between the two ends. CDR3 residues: CASSESGYSGNTIYF. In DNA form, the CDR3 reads TGCGCCAGCAGTGAGTCCGGGTACTCTGGAAACACCATATATTTT.

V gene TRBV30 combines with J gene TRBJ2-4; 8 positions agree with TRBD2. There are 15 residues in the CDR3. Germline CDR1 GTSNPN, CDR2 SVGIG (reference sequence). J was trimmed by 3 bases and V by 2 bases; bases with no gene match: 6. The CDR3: CAWSIGAGGKNIQYF. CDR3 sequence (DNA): TGTGCCTGGAGTATAGGGGCGGGAGGCAAAAACATTCAGTACTTC.

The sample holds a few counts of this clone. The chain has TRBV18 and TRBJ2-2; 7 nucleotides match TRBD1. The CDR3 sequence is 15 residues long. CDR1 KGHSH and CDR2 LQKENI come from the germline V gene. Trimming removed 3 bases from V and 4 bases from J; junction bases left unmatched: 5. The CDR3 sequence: CASSPRQGPTGELFF. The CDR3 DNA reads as TGTGCCAGCTCACCGCGACAGGGACCCACCGGGGAGCTGTTTTTT.

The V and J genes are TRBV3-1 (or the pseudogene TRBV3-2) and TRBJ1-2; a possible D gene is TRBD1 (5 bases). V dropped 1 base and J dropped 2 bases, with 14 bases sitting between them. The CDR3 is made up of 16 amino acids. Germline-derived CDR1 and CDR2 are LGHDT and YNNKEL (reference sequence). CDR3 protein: CASSQGGRVANYGYTF. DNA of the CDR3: TGTGCCAGCAGCCAAGGAGGCAGGGTTGCGAACTATGGCTACACCTTC.

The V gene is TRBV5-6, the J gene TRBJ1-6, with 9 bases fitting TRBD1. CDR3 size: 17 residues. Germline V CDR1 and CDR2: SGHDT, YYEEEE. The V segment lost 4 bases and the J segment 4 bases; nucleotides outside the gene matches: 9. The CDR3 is CASSPSGGQGYNSPLHF. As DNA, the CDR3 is TGTGCCAGCAGCCCTTCGGGGGGACAGGGTTATAATTCACCCCTCCACTTT. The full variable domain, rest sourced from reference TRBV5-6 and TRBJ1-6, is DAGVTQSPTHLIKTRGQQVTLRCSPKSGHDTVSWYQQALGQGPQFIFQYYEEEERQRGNFPDRFSGHQFPNYSSELNVNALLLGDSALYLCASSPSGGQGYNSPLHFGNGTRLTVT.

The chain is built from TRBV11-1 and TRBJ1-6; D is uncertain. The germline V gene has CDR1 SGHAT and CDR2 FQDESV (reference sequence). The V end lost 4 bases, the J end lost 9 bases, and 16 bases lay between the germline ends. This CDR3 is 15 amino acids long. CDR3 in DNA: TGTGCCAGCAGCTCCACACCCCCAGGAACTTCACCCCTCCACTTT. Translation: CASSSTPPGTSPLHF.

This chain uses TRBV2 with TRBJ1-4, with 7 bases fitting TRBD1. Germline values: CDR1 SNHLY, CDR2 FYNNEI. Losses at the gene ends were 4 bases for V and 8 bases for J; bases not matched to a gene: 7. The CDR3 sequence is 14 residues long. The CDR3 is CASSVRQGGEKLFF. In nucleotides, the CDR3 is TGTGCCAGCAGTGTCAGACAGGGAGGCGAAAAACTGTTTTTT. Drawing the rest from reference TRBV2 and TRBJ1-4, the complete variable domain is EPEVTQTPSHQVTQMGQEVILRCVPISNHLYFYWYRQILGQKVEFLVSFYNNEISEKSEIFDDQFSVERPDGSNFTLKIRSTKLEDSAMYFCASSVRQGGEKLFFGSGTQLSVL.

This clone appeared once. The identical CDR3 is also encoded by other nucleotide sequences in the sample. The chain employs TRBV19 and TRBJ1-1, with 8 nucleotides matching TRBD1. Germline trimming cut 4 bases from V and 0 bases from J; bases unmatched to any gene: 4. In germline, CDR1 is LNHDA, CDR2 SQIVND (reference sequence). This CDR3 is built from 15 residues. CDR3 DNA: TGTGCCAGTAGTACCGGACAGGGATTGAACACTGAAGCTTTCTTT. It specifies CASSTGQGLNTEAFF.

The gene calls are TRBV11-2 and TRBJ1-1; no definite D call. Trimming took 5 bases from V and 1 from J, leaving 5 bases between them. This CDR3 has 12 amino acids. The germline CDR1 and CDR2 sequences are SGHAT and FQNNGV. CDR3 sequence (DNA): TGTGCCAGCAGCGTCGGGAACACTGAAGCTTTCTTT. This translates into CASSVGNTEAFF.

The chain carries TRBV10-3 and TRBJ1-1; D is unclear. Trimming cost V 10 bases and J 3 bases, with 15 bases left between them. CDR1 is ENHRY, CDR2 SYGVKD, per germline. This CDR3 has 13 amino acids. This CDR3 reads CATTGLADTEAFF. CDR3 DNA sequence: TGTGCCACGACGGGTCTCGCGGACACTGAAGCTTTCTTT.

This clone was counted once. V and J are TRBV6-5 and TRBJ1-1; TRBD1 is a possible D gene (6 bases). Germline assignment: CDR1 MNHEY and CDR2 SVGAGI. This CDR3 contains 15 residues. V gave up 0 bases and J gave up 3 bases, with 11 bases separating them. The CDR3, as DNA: TGTGCCAGCAGTTACTCGGCAGGGGCGTACACTGAAGCTTTCTTT. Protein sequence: CASSYSAGAYTEAFF.

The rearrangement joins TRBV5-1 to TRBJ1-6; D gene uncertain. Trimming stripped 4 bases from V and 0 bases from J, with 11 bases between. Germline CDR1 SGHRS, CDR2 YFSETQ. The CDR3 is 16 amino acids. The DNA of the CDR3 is TGCGCCAGCAGCGAACTCCGAAGCTCCTATAATTCACCCCTCCACTTT. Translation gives CASSELRSSYNSPLHF.

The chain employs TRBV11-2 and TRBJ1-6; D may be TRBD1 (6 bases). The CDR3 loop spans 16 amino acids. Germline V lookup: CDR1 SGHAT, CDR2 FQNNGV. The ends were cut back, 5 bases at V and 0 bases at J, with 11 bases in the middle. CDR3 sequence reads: CASSEYRVSYNSPLHF. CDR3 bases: TGTGCCAGCAGCGAATACAGGGTCTCCTATAATTCACCCCTCCACTTT.

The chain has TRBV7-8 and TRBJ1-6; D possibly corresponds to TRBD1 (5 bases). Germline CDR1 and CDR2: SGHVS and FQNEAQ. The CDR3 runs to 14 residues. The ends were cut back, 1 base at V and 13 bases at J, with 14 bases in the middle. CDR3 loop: CASSLGAGSGPLHF. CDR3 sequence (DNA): TGTGCCAGCAGCTTAGGCGCAGGCTCAGGGCCCCTCCACTTT.

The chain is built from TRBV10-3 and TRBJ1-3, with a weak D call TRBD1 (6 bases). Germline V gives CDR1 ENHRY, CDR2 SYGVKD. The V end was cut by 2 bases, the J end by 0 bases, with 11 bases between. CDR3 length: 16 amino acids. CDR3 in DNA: TGTGCCATCAGTGAGGTGACAGGCCACTCTGGAAACACCATATATTTT. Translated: CAISEVTGHSGNTIYF.

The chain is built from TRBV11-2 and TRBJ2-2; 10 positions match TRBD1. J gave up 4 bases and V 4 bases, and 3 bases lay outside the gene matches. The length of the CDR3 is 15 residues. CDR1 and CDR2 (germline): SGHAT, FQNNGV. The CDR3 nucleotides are TGTGCCAGCAGCTGGGACAGGGGAGGCACCGGGGAGCTGTTTTTT. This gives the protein CASSWDRGGTGELFF.